This entry features one TCR beta chain sequence. TCRdb's copy holds only in-frame clones and misses some; the assay was immunoSEQ multiplex PCR. The profile shows about 210,000 clones, roughly 84% of them singletons. The data belong to a study of blood T cell repertoires in COVID-19. Overall study context: Two negative PCRs, clearance, or symptom resolution were required of recovered Cohort 3 donors. Acute and convalescent COVID-19 samples came from the United States, Italy and Spain.

Sample: PBMCs or T cells enriched from blood (not recorded which). The sequence came from a man between 25 and 39 years old in a cohort exposed to, infected with or recovered from COVID-19 (not recorded which).

The CDR3 nucleotides read TGCAGCGTTGATGTTCAGTTAAACACTGAAGCTTTCTTT. Translation gives CSVDVQLNTEAFF. The V gene is TRBV29-1, the J gene TRBJ1-1; D gene uncertain. Trimming took 3 bases from V and 2 from J, leaving 10 bases between them. Germline CDR1 SQVTM, CDR2 ANQGSEA. The CDR3 sequence is 13 residues long.